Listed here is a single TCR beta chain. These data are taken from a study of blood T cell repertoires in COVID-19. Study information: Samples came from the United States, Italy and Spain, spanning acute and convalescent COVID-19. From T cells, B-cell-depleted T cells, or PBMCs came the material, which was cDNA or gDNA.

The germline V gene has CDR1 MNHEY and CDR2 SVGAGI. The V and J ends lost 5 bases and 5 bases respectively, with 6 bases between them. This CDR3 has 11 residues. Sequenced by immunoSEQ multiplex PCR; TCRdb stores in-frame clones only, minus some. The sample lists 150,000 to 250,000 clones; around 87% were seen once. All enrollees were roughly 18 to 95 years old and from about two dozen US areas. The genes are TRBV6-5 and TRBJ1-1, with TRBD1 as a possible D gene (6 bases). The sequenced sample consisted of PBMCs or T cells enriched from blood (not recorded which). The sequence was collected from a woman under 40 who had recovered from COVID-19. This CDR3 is CASSQGTEAFF. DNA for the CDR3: TGTGCCAGCAGTCAGGGGACTGAAGCTTTCTTT.